The subject of this entry is one TCR beta chain. It is likely a read error: a sequence one base away is far more abundant. Different DNA sequences within this sample yield the same CDR3. With 3 bases removed from V and 1 base from J, the gap between germline ends came to 6 bases. Germline CDR1 reads GTSNPN; CDR2 reads SVGIG (reference sequence). CDR3 length: 12 amino acids. The protocol was immunoSEQ multiplex PCR, while the TCRdb copy is restricted to in-frame clones and leaves out a portion. Of fewer than 600,000 clones in the sample, approximately 77% were seen once. This entry is derived from a study of shared clonotypes between healthy human individuals.

Specimen: PBMCs. The gene calls are TRBV30 and TRBJ2-5, with no clear D. This receptor was taken from a woman aged 40 to 55 in good health. Some clones in this sample may be carry-over from other donors' samples. DNA for the CDR3: TGTGCCTGGAGAACGGGCCAAGAGACCCAGTACTTC. Amino acid sequence: CAWRTGQETQYF.